This paragraph reports one T cell receptor (beta chain). Here immunoSEQ multiplex PCR was the method, and the copy in TCRdb shows in-frame clones only, minus some. The sample includes some 2.1 million clones, 90% to 95% of them seen just once. The data originate from a study of shared clonotypes between healthy human individuals. Study in general: A couple of women and three men aged 18 to 49 made up the donors.

This CDR3 is 15 amino acids long. Germline V gives CDR1 SGHRS, CDR2 YFSETQ. Trimming removed 4 bases from V and 2 bases from J; junction bases left unmatched: 5. Sequenced: naive CD4+ T cells sorted from blood. As to subset: CD45RA+ positively selected. The TCR sequence derives from a man in his late teens or twenties in good health. The chain uses TRBV5-1 and TRBJ1-2, with 10 positions matching TRBD1. The CDR3, as DNA: TGCGCCAGCAGCCCCTCGACAGGGGGCAACTATGGCTACACCTTC. This gives the protein CASSPSTGGNYGYTF.